These 28 T cell receptor beta chains originate from one sample sequenced in a study of T cell responses to AZD1222 COVID-19 vaccine. Profiling relied on immunoSEQ multiplex PCR, and the TCRdb table lists in-frame clones only, not all of them. The data contain roughly 200,000 clones, about 93% of them singletons. Sequenced here: peripheral blood, sampled 28 days after the second dose of the MenACWY control vaccine. Receptors originate from an adult who received the MenACWY meningococcal vaccine as a control.

This chain links TRBV3-1 (or the pseudogene TRBV3-2) with TRBJ1-5; no definite D call. Germline CDR1 reads LGHDT; CDR2 reads YNNKEL (reference sequence). V lost 8 bases to trimming and J lost 7 bases, with 18 bases between them. The CDR3 length is 14 residues. CDR3: CASSQLRGEQPQHF. DNA for the CDR3: TGTGCCAGCTCCCAATTACGGGGAGAACAGCCCCAGCATTTT.

This chain uses TRBV3-1 (or the pseudogene TRBV3-2) with TRBJ2-3; 10 bases map to TRBD1. CDR3 length: 16 residues. With V trimmed by 3 bases and J by 3 bases, 6 bases remained unmatched. CDR1 is LGHDT and CDR2 is YNNKEL in the germline V gene (reference sequence). This CDR3 is CASSQDRGELTDTQYF. The CDR3 DNA sequence: TGTGCCAGCAGCCAGGACAGGGGGGAGCTGACAGATACGCAGTATTTT.

The J gene is TRBJ1-2, the V gene TRBV19, with 7 nucleotides matching TRBD1. The CDR3 is 14 residues long. Trimming cost V 4 bases and J 7 bases; bases outside gene matches: 9. In germline, CDR1 is LNHDA, CDR2 SQIVND (reference sequence). In DNA, the CDR3 is TGTGCCAGTAGTAGAGGAAGACAGGGAGGTGGCTACACCTTC. It encodes CASSRGRQGGGYTF.

This chain connects TRBV7-9 to TRBJ2-5; the D call may be TRBD1 or TRBD2 (5 bases each). Germline-derived CDR1 and CDR2 are SEHNR and FQNEAQ (reference sequence). The CDR3 runs to 14 residues. V was trimmed by 5 bases and J by 3 bases, leaving 13 bases between them. CDR3 region: CASSHGQGEETQYF. DNA for the CDR3: TGTGCCAGCAGCCACGGGCAGGGAGAAGAGACCCAGTACTTC.

The chain has TRBV5-1 and TRBJ2-3, with 13 bases aligning to TRBD2. CDR1 and CDR2 from the germline V gene are SGHRS and YFSETQ. This CDR3 spans 16 amino acids. Trimming removed 4 bases from V and 2 bases from J; junction bases left unmatched: 4. The CDR3, as DNA: TGCGCCAGCAGCCCGACTAGCGGGGGGTTCACAGATACGCAGTATTTT. Residues: CASSPTSGGFTDTQYF.

Comments on this clone: Other DNA sequences from this sample encode an identical CDR3 as well. This chain joins TRBV4-3 and TRBJ1-2; D is ambiguous. Germline CDR1 and CDR2: LGHNA and YSLEER. The CDR3 sequence is 14 residues long. Trimming removed 0 bases from V and 1 base from J, with 6 bases in between. The CDR3 sequence is CASSQDRVNYGYTF. CDR3 nucleotide sequence: TGCGCCAGCAGCCAAGATCGAGTTAACTATGGCTACACCTTC.

The rearrangement uses TRBV30 and TRBJ1-4, with 8 bases that match TRBD1. In germline, CDR1 is GTSNPN, CDR2 SVGIG (reference sequence). Trimming at V came to 2 bases and at J to 8 bases, leaving 10 bases not matched to a gene. This CDR3 spans 15 amino acids. CDR3 in amino acids: CAWSLNGQGGEKLFF. In DNA form, the CDR3 reads TGTGCCTGGAGTCTCAACGGACAGGGAGGCGAAAAACTGTTTTTT.

The chain is built from TRBV5-1 and TRBJ2-7, with 9 bases fitting TRBD2. In germline, CDR1 is SGHRS, CDR2 YFSETQ. J lost 6 bases, V lost 0 bases, and 10 bases had no gene match. This CDR3 is built from 16 residues. DNA for the CDR3: TGCGCCAGCAGCTTGGTTCCGGGACTAGCTCCGAGCGAGCAGTACTTC. This translates into CASSLVPGLAPSEQYF.

The chain combines TRBV7-6 with TRBJ1-6; TRBD1 is a possible D gene (5 bases). Trimming pared 4 bases from V and 11 bases from J, leaving 18 bases between. The length of the CDR3 is 15 residues. The V gene's germline CDR1 is SGHVS and CDR2 FNYEAQ. The CDR3 DNA sequence: TGTGCCAGCAGCTCCGAGGGCAGGGCCATGACACCCCTCCACTTT. This codes for CASSSEGRAMTPLHF.

The chain is built from TRBV30 and TRBJ1-5; TRBD1 might be the D (5 bases). CDR1 is GTSNPN, CDR2 SVGIG, per germline (reference sequence). Trimming took 5 bases from V and 7 from J, leaving 21 bases between them. This CDR3 has 15 residues. The DNA of the CDR3 is TGTGCCTGGTCGCGGGGGAATGCTCTGGGCCAGCCCCAGCATTTT. It yields the protein CAWSRGNALGQPQHF.

This chain joins TRBV6-1 and TRBJ1-6; D is possibly TRBD1 (5 bases). The ends were cut back, 1 base at V and 9 bases at J, with 10 bases in the middle. The CDR3 is made up of 14 amino acids. CDR1 and CDR2 from the germline V gene are MNHNS and SASEGT. The DNA of the CDR3 is TGTGCCAGCAGTGAAGGGTCAGGGATTTCACCCCTCCACTTT. Amino acid sequence: CASSEGSGISPLHF.

The V gene is TRBV6-5, the J gene TRBJ1-3; D gene unclear. V gave up 3 bases and J gave up 0 bases, with 12 bases separating them. Germline V gene data show CDR1 as MNHEY and CDR2 as SVGAGI. The CDR3 spans 16 residues. CDR3 residues: CASSYRRKASGNTIYF. The CDR3 nucleotides read TGTGCCAGCAGTTATAGGCGGAAGGCCTCTGGAAACACCATATATTTT.

The chain is built from TRBV27 and TRBJ1-1, with TRBD1 identical over 7 bases. Germline V CDR1 and CDR2: MNHEY, SMNVEV (reference sequence). Unmatched junction bases numbered 2, after V lost 4 bases and J lost 3 bases. The CDR3 extends over 13 amino acids. The CDR3 DNA is TGTGCCAGCAGTTACGACAGGGACACTGAAGCTTTCTTT. Translation gives CASSYDRDTEAFF.

The V gene is TRBV19, the J gene TRBJ1-6; D is unresolved. Germline assignment: CDR1 LNHDA and CDR2 SQIVND (reference sequence). This CDR3 is built from 15 residues. The V and J ends lost 1 base and 2 bases respectively, with 6 bases between them. The DNA of the CDR3 is TGTGCCAGTAGTATAGCTCCCGCCTATAATTCACCCCTCCACTTT. Amino acid sequence: CASSIAPAYNSPLHF.

The V gene is TRBV6-2 or TRBV6-3, the J gene TRBJ2-2, with D possibly being TRBD1 or TRBD2 (5 bases each). The length of the CDR3 is 18 residues. V was cut by 6 bases and J by 3 bases, with 23 bases left in between. Per germline, CDR1 MNHEY and CDR2 SVGEGT. CDR3 in amino acids: CASSPPGHLGGYTGELFF. CDR3 DNA: TGTGCCAGCAGCCCCCCAGGGCACCTCGGCGGGTACACCGGGGAGCTGTTTTTT.

The chain links TRBV7-8 to TRBJ1-1, with unresolved D. Trimming stripped 1 base from V and 1 base from J, with 10 bases between. Germline V lookup: CDR1 SGHVS, CDR2 FQNEAQ. This CDR3 has 15 amino acids. The CDR3 sequence is CASSLGSRPNTEAFF. Written as DNA, the CDR3 is TGTGCCAGCAGCTTAGGGTCCAGACCGAACACTGAAGCTTTCTTT.

The chain carries TRBV6-6 and TRBJ1-2; 8 bases line up with TRBD1. The CDR3 is 13 residues long. V lost 4 bases, J lost 4 bases, and 2 bases stayed unmatched. Germline V CDR1 and CDR2: MNHNY, SVGAGI (reference sequence). CDR3 DNA: TGTGCCAGCAGTTCGACAGGGGCCTATGGCTACACCTTC. Its translation is CASSSTGAYGYTF.

This clone was seen once. The V call is TRBV28, the J call TRBJ1-2; a possible D gene is TRBD1 (5 bases). Germline loops: CDR1 MDHEN, CDR2 SYDVKM. CDR3 length equals 13 residues. V dropped 5 bases and J dropped 3 bases, with 10 bases sitting between them. Here the CDR3 DNA reads TGTGCCAGCAGTCTACAGGATTACTATGGCTACACCTTC. This gives the protein CASSLQDYYGYTF.

The chain has TRBV5-1 and TRBJ2-1, with unresolved D. Germline V lookup: CDR1 SGHRS, CDR2 YFSETQ. CDR3 size: 14 residues. The V end lost 2 bases, the J end lost 5 bases, and 11 bases lay between the germline ends. In nucleotides, the CDR3 is TGCGCCAGCAGCTTCCAAGGACGAAACAATGAGCAGTTCTTC. The encoded protein is CASSFQGRNNEQFF.

This clone was observed a single time. The chain has TRBV5-8 and TRBJ1-1; no firm D call. The germline gives CDR1 SGHTS, CDR2 YDEGEE. The V gene lost 2 bases and the J gene lost 3 bases, with 14 bases spanning the gap. CDR3 length: 15 amino acids. CDR3 region: CASSFIYRVHTEAFF. In DNA, the CDR3 is TGTGCCAGCAGCTTCATCTATAGGGTACACACTGAAGCTTTCTTT.

This sequence joins TRBV18 and TRBJ2-1, with D maybe TRBD1 (5 bases). Germline CDR1 reads KGHSH; CDR2 reads LQKENI. The CDR3 covers 14 residues. V gave up 8 bases and J gave up 3 bases, with 14 bases separating them. Here the CDR3 reads CASELLQGYNEQFF. The CDR3 region has the DNA TGTGCCAGCGAGCTGCTCCAGGGCTACAATGAGCAGTTCTTC.

This sequence joins TRBV28 and TRBJ1-2; D not resolved. V lost 3 bases and J lost 4, with 6 bases in between. The germline V gene encodes CDR1 MDHEN and CDR2 SYDVKM. The CDR3 runs 12 residues. CDR3 nucleotides: TGTGCCAGCAGTTTGGGCGTCTATGGCTACACCTTC. Translated: CASSLGVYGYTF.

The rearrangement links TRBV20-1 to TRBJ2-3, with D perhaps TRBD2 (7 bases). Trimming removed 3 bases from V and 2 bases from J, with 15 bases in between. Germline V gives CDR1 DFQATT, CDR2 SNEGSKA (reference sequence). The CDR3 runs to 15 residues. CDR3 bases: TGCAGTGCTAGTGCCACGGGGGGCACCACAGATACGCAGTATTTT. Residues: CSASATGGTTDTQYF.

The genes are TRBV5-5 and TRBJ2-3; the match to TRBD2 covers 12 bases. After removal of 0 bases from V and 6 bases from J, the junction contained 8 bases not matched to a gene. CDR3 length: 17 amino acids. The germline CDR1 and CDR2 sequences are SGHKS and YYEKEE (reference sequence). CDR3 loop: CASSLGLAGGPKDTQYF. CDR3 nucleotide sequence: TGTGCCAGCAGCTTGGGGCTAGCGGGGGGGCCTAAGGATACGCAGTATTTT.

This chain connects TRBV5-4 to TRBJ2-4; a weak D match, TRBD1 (7 bases). Per the germline V gene, CDR1 is SGHNT and CDR2 is YYREEE (reference sequence). V was clipped by 0 bases and J by 8 bases, with 9 bases between them. This CDR3 region has 13 residues. CDR3 protein: CASSLGRGDIQYF. In nucleotides, the CDR3 is TGTGCCAGCAGCTTGGGCAGGGGGGACATTCAGTACTTC.

The chain links TRBV19 to TRBJ1-1, with D tentatively TRBD1 (5 bases). CDR1 and CDR2 (germline): LNHDA, SQIVND (reference sequence). The CDR3 length is 14 residues. V lost 4 bases to trimming and J lost 1 base, with 10 bases between them. Here the CDR3 reads CASSTGRGNTEAFF. The CDR3, as DNA: TGTGCCAGTAGTACGGGAAGGGGGAACACTGAAGCTTTCTTT.

The V gene is TRBV28, the J gene TRBJ1-1; D is unresolved. The CDR3 covers 15 residues. The V end was cut by 4 bases, the J end by 7 bases, with 19 bases between. The germline CDR1 and CDR2 sequences are MDHEN and SYDVKM. The CDR3 bases are TGTGCCAGCAGTTCCCCCCTTGCCTCGTCCGATGAAGCTTTCTTT. The encoded protein is CASSSPLASSDEAFF.

V and J are TRBV7-2 and TRBJ1-1; 9 bases agree with TRBD1. This CDR3 has 15 residues. V lost 5 bases, J lost 0 bases, and 4 bases stayed unmatched. Germline V CDR1 and CDR2: SGHTA, FQGNSA. CDR3 DNA sequence: TGTGCCAGCAGCGCACGACAGGGGGTGAACACTGAAGCTTTCTTT. Its translation: CASSARQGVNTEAFF.